Listed here is a single TCR beta chain. This table comes from immunoSEQ multiplex PCR, and its TCRdb copy is limited to in-frame clones, with some not included. The table includes some 100,000 clones, approximately 78% detected once. Trimming pared 7 bases from V and 2 bases from J, leaving 15 bases between. CDR1 is MNHEY, CDR2 SVGAGI, per germline. This CDR3 contains 14 residues. The data were taken from a study of blood T cell repertoires in COVID-19. The rearrangement joins TRBV6-5 to TRBJ2-7; a possible D gene is TRBD1 (6 bases). The TCR was taken from a man between 45 and 60 years old with active or convalescent COVID-19. The sequencing input was peripheral blood. The CDR3 DNA reads as TGTGCCAGCACCACACAGGGTTCGGCCTACGAGCAGTACGTC. Amino acid sequence: CASTTQGSAYEQYV.